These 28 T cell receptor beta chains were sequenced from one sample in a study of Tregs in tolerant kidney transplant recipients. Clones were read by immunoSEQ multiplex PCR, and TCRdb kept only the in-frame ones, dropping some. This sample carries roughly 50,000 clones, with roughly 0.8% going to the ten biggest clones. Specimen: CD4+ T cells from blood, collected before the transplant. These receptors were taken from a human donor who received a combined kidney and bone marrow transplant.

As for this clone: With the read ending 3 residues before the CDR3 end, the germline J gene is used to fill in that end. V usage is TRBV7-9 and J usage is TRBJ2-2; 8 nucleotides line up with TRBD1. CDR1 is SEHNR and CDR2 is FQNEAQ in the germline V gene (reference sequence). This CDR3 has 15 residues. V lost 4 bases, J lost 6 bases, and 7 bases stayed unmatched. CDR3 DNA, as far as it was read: TGTGCCAGCAGCTCGAGACAGGGGTTACCCGGGGAG. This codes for CASSSRQGLPGE. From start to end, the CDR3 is CASSSRQGLPGELFF. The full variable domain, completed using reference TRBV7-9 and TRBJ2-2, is DTGVSQNPRHKITKRGQNVTFRCDPISEHNRLYWYRQTLGQGPEFLTYFQNEAQLEKSRLLSDRFSAERPKGSFSTLEIQRTEQGDSAMYLCASSSRQGLPGELFFGEGSRLTVL.

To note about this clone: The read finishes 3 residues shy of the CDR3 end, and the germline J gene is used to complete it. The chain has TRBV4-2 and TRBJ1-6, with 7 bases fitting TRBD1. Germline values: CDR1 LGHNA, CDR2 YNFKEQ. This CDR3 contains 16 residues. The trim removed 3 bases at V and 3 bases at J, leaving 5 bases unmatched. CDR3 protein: CASSQGQFRYNSPLHF. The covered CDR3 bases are TGTGCCAGCAGCCAGGGACAGTTTCGCTATAATTCACCC.

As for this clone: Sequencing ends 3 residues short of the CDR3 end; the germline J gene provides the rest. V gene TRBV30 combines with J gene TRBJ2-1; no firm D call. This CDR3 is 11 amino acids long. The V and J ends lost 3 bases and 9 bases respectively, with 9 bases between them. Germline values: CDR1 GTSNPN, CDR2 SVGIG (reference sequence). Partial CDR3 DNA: TGTGCCTGGAGCGCAGGTGGTGAG. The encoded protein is CAWSAGGE. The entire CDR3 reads CAWSAGGEQFF.

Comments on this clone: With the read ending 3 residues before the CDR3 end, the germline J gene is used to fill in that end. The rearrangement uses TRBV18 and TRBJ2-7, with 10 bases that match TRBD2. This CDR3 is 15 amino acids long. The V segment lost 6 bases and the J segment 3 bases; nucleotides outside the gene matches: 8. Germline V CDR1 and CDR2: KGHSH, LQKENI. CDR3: CASSPLRTSGYEQYF. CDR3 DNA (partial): TGTGCCAGCTCGCCTTTGCGGACTAGCGGCTACGAG.

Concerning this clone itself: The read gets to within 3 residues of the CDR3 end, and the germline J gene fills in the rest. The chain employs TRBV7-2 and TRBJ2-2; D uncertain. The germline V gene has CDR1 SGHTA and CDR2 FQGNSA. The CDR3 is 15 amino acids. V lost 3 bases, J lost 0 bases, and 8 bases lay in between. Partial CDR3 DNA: TGTGCCAGCAGCTTGCGGCTTACGAACACCGGGGAG. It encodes CASSLRLTNTGE. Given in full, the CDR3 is CASSLRLTNTGELFF.

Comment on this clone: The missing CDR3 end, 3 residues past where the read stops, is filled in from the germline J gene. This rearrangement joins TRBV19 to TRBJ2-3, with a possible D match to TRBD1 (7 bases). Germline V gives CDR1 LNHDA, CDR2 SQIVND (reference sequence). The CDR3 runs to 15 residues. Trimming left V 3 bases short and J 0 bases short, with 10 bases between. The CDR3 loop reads CASSIGGQSTDTQYF. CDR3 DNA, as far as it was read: TGTGCCAGTAGTATCGGGGGACAGAGCACAGATACG.

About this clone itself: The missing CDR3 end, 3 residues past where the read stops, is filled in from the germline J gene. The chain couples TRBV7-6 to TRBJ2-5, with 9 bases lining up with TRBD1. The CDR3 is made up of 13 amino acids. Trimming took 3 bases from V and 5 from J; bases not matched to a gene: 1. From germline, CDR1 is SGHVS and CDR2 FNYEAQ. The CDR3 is CASSFGQGETQYF. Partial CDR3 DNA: TGTGCCAGCAGCTTTGGACAGGGGGAGACC.

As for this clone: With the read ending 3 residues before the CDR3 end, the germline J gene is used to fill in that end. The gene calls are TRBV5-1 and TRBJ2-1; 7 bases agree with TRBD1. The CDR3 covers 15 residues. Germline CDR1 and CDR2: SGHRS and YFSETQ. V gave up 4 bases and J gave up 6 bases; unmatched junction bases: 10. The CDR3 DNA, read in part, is TGCGCCAGCAGCCTACAGGGGTCCCCCTTCAATGAG. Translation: CASSLQGSPFNE. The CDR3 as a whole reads CASSLQGSPFNEQFF.

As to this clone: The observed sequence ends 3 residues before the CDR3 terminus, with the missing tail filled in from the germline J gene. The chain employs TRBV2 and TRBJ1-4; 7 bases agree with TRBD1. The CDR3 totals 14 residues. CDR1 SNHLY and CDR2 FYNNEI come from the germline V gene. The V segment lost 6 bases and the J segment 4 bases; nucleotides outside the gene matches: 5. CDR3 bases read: TGTGCCAGCAGCCAGACAGGGTTTAATGAAAAA. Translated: CASSQTGFNEK. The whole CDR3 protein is CASSQTGFNEKLFF.

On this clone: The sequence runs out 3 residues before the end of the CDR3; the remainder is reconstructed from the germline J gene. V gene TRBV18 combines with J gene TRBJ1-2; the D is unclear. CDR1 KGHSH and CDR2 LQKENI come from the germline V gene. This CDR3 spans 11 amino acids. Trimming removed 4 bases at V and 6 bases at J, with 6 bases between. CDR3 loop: CASSLLDGYTF. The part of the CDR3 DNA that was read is TGTGCCAGCTCACTACTTGATGGC.

CDR3 bases read: TGTGCCAGCAGCTTAGGCAGAGGGTCGACTGAA. This codes for CASSLGRGSTE. The full-length CDR3 reads as CASSLGRGSTEAFF. This chain uses TRBV11-3 with TRBJ1-1; D is ambiguous. The read comes to an end 3 residues before the CDR3 does, leaving the germline J gene to fill in the end. CDR3 length equals 14 residues. The germline CDR1 and CDR2 sequences are SGHNT and YENEEA. The V end lost 1 base, the J end lost 5 bases, and 11 bases lay between the germline ends.

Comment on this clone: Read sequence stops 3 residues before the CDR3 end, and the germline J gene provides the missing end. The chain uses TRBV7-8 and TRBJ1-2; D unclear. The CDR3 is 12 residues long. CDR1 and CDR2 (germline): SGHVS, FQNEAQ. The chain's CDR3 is CASSLNSLGYTF. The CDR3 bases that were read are TGTGCCAGCAGCTTAAATTCTCTGGGC. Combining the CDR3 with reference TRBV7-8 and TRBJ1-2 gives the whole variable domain GAGVSQSPRYKVAKRGQDVALRCDPISGHVSLFWYQQALGQGPEFLTYFQNEAQLDKSGLPSDRFFAERPEGSVSTLKIQRTQQEDSAVYLCASSLNSLGYTFGSGTRLTVV.

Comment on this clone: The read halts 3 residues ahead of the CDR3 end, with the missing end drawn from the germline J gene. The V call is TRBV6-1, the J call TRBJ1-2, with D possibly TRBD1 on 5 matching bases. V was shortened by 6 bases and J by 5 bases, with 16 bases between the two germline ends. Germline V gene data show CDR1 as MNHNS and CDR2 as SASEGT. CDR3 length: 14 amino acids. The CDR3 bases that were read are TGTGCCAGCAGCGAAAGGGGCTTGGAATATGGC. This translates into CASSERGLEYG. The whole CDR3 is CASSERGLEYGYTF.

The CDR3 DNA, read in part, is TGCGCCAGCAGCCCGGGACAGGGGGCGAGGTACACTGAA. This translates into CASSPGQGARYTE. The whole CDR3 protein is CASSPGQGARYTEAFF. This chain connects TRBV4-1 to TRBJ1-1; 12 nucleotides align to TRBD1. The CDR3 end lies 3 residues beyond the end of the read and is filled in from the germline J gene. CDR1 MGHRA and CDR2 YSYEKL come from the germline V gene. The CDR3 covers 16 residues. V shed 4 bases, J shed 3 bases, and the junction held 6 bases outside the gene matches.

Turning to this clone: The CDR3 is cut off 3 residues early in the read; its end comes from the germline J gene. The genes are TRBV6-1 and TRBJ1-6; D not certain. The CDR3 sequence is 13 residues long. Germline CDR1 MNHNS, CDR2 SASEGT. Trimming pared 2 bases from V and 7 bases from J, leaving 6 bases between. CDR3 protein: CASSEYRNSPLHF. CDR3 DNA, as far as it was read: TGTGCCAGCAGTGAATATAGAAATTCACCC.

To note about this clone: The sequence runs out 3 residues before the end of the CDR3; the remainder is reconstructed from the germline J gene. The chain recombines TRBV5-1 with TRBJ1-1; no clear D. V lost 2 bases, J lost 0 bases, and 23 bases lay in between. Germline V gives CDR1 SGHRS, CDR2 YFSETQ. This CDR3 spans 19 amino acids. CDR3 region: CASSFDGPSPMTMNTEAFF. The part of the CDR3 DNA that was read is TGCGCCAGCAGCTTTGATGGCCCCAGCCCAATGACAATGAACACTGAA. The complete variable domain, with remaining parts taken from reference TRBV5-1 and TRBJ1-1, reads KAGVTQTPRYLIKTRGQQVTLSCSPISGHRSVSWYQQTPGQGLQFLFEYFSETQRNKGNFPGRFSGRQFSNSRSEMNVSTLELGDSALYLCASSFDGPSPMTMNTEAFFGQGTRLTVV.

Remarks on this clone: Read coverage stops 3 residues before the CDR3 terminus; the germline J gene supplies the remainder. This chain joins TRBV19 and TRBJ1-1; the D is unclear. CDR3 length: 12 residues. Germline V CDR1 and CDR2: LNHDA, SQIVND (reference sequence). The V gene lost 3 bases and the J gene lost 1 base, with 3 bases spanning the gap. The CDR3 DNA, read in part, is TGTGCCAGTAGTATGGCGAACACTGAA. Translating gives CASSMANTE. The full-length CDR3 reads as CASSMANTEAFF.

CDR3 bases read: TGCGCCAGCAGCTTGGATCCAGGCACCACCGGGGAG. Amino acids: CASSLDPGTTGE. The CDR3 reads in full as CASSLDPGTTGELFF. This rearrangement joins TRBV5-1 to TRBJ2-2; unclear D gene. The CDR3 is cut off 3 residues early in the read; its end comes from the germline J gene. The CDR3 contains 15 residues. CDR1 and CDR2 from the germline V gene are SGHRS and YFSETQ. The V end was cut by 0 bases, the J end by 4 bases, with 10 bases between.

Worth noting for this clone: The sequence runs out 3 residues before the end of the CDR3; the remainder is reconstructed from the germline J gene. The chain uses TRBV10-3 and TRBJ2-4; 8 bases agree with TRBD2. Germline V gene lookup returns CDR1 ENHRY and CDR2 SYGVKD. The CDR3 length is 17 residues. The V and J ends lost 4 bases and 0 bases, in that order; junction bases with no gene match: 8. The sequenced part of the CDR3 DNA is TGTGCCATCAGTGCTGAAGCGGGAGAGGGAGCCAAAAACATT. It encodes CAISAEAGEGAKNI. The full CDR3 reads CAISAEAGEGAKNIQYF.

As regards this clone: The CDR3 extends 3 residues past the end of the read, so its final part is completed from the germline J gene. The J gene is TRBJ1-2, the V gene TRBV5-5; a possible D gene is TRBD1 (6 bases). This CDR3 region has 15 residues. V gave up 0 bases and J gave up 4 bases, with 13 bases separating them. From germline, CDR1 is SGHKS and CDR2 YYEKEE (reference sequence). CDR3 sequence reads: CASSLAQGRGYGYTF. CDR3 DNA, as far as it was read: TGTGCCAGCAGCTTGGCCCAGGGGAGAGGCTATGGC.

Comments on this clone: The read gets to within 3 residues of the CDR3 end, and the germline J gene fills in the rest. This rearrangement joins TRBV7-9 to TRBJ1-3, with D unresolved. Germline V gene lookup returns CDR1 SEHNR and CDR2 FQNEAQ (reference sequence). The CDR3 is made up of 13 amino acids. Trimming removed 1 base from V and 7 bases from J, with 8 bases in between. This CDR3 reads CASSLVQPNTIYF. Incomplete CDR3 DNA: TGTGCCAGCAGCTTAGTACAGCCGAACACC.

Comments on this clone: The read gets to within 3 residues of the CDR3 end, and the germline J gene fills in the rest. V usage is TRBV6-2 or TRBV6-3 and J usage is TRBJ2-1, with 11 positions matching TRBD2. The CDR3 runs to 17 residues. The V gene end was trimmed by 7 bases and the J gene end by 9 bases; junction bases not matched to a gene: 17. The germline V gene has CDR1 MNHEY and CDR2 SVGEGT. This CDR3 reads CASTKRPRLAGGGEQFF. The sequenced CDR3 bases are TGTGCCAGCACCAAACGACCACGGCTAGCGGGAGGAGGTGAG.

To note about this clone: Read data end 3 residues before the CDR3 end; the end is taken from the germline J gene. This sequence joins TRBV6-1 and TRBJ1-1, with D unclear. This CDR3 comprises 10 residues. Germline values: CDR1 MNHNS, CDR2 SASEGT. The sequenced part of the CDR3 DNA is TGTGCCAGCAGTGAAAGGGAA. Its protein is CASSERE. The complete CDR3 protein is CASSEREAFF.

The CDR3 protein is CASRDRGGTGELFF. The sequenced CDR3 bases are TGTGCCAGTCGGGACAGGGGGGGGACCGGGGAG. The rearrangement links TRBV2 to TRBJ2-2; TRBD1 matches 11 bases. With the read ending 3 residues before the CDR3 end, the germline J gene is used to fill in that end. V lost 9 bases, J lost 5 bases, and 5 bases stayed unmatched. CDR3 length equals 14 residues. Germline CDR1 and CDR2: SNHLY and FYNNEI.

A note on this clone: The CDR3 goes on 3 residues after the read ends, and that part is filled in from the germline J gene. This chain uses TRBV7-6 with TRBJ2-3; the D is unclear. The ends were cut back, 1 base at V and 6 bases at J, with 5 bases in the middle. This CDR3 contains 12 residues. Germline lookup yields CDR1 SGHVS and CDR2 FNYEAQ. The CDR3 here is CASSLERDTQYF. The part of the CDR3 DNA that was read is TGTGCCAGCAGCTTAGAAAGGGATACG.

The part of the CDR3 DNA that was read is TGTGCCAGTAGTATGGGCCAGGCCACAGATACG. The encoded protein is CASSMGQATDT. The whole CDR3 sequence is CASSMGQATDTQYF. The chain carries TRBV19 and TRBJ2-3; no definite D call. With the read ending 3 residues before the CDR3 end, the germline J gene is used to fill in that end. This CDR3 region has 14 residues. The V gene's germline CDR1 is LNHDA and CDR2 SQIVND (reference sequence). Trimming pared 3 bases from V and 2 bases from J, leaving 9 bases between.

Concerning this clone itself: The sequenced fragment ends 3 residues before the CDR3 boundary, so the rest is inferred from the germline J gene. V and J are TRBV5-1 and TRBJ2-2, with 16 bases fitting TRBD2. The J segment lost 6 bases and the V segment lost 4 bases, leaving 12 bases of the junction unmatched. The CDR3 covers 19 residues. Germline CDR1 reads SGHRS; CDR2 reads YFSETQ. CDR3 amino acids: CASSHGTSGRAVLAGELFF. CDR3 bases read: TGCGCCAGCAGCCATGGGACTAGCGGGAGGGCCGTTCTTGCCGGGGAG.

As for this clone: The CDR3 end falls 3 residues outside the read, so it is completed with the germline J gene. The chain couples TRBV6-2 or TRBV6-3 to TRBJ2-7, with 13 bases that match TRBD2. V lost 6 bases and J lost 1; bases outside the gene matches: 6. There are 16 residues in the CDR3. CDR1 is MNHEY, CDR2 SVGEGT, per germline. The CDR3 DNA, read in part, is TGTGCCAGCAGCCTCGGGACTAGCGGGAATTCCTACGAG. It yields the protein CASSLGTSGNSYE. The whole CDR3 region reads CASSLGTSGNSYEQYF.